This T cell receptor beta chain was captured in a study of T cell repertoires in aging, cancer and after chemotherapy. Turning to the study itself: Donor ages fell into six groups from 30 or younger up to 70 or older.

This CDR3 has 15 amino acids. V shed 8 bases and J 1 base; nucleotides not matched to a gene: 10. Germline V gene data show CDR1 as MDHEN and CDR2 as SYDVKM. TCR beta rearrangements were amplified from peripheral blood genomic DNA. With regard to this clonotype: Antigen: not known. This may stem from a read error, because a much larger clone lies one nucleotide away.

Study-wide points: Loss of evenness, beyond lost richness, contributed to age-related TCR diversity decline in cancer patients. Across the chemotherapy interval, each cancer cohort showed higher median generation probability, suggesting thymic rebound.

TRB rearrangements spanning V, D and J were amplified using mixed TRB-A/B primers. MiXCR was run by TCRdb on the multiplex PCR reads, yielding one entry per CDR3 protein. The sample lists 650 to 900 distinct CDR3 sequences; about 28% were seen once. The clonotype originates from a human donor with a solid tumor. The V call is TRBV28, the J call TRBJ1-2; 7 bases are a match to TRBD1. The sample consisted of blood. This CDR3 is CASRLVGTVNYGYTF. The CDR3 region has the DNA TGTGCCAGCCGATTAGTGGGGACAGTTAACTATGGCTACACCTTC.